This TCR beta chain originates from a study of cytomegalovirus exposure and HLA in healthy donors. Overall study findings and caveats: Common viral pathogens (according to a later analysis) appeared linked to several of the most significant clusters. An analysis was carried out later, and it reportedly showed fewer N-insertions in an Asian-associated ancestry cluster than the roughly 700-donor mean. Some TCR beta chains (over 150 of them) were listed as cytomegalovirus-associated.

The PCR employed 60 Vbeta primers together with 13 Jbeta primers. This table comes from immunoSEQ multiplex PCR, and its TCRdb copy is limited to in-frame clones, with some not included. The sample consists of 140,000 or so clones, approximately 78% of them appearing once. CDR1 is SGDLS, CDR2 YYNGEE, per germline. The CDR3 is 16 amino acids. Trimming removed 0 bases from V and 6 bases from J, with 16 bases in between. Comment on this clone: Its specificity is not known.

The receptor's source is a woman in her late teens or twenties in good health and CMV-seropositive. The chain is built from TRBV9 and TRBJ2-1; no clear D gene. The sample comprised PBMCs. This chain's CDR3 is CASSVVSQFPGNEQFF. In DNA, the CDR3 is TGTGCCAGCAGCGTAGTTTCACAGTTCCCCGGCAATGAGCAGTTCTTC.